A selection of T cell receptor beta chains follows, all from one sample in a study of T cell responses to AZD1222 COVID-19 vaccine. The method was immunoSEQ multiplex PCR; TCRdb's version includes in-frame clones alone and lacks a portion of them. The table lists about 150,000 clones, 90% to 95% of them singletons. The specimen comprised peripheral blood, sampled on day 0 of AZD1222 vaccination. The receptors here all came from an adult in good health. CDR3s include the opening cysteine and the closing phenylalanine or tryptophan. The D gene is left open where the match is weak. The listing skips clone size in some rows; elsewhere it reads once, few, many or a size class.

v_gene: TRBV3-1/TRBV3-2; d_gene: -; j_gene: TRBJ1-6; abundance: -; CDR3nt: TGTGCCAGCAGCCAAGTGGGGTGTATTAAGTACCGCAGCCCGCCTGGGGATTCACCCCTCCACTTT; CDR3aa: CASSQVGCIKYRSPPGDSPLHF
v_gene: TRBV27; d_gene: -; j_gene: TRBJ1-1; abundance: -; CDR3nt: TGTGCCAGCAGTTTATGGGCAAAAACTGAAGCTTTCTTT; CDR3aa: CASSLWAKTEAFF
v_gene: TRBV28; d_gene: TRBD1; j_gene: TRBJ2-7; abundance: -; CDR3nt: TGTGCCAGCAGTCCCACAGGGGGCGGAGGTGGGGAGCAGTACTTC; CDR3aa: CASSPTGGGGGEQYF
v_gene: TRBV4-1; d_gene: TRBD1; j_gene: TRBJ1-5; abundance: -; CDR3nt: TGCGCCAGCAGCCAAGATTGGGACAGGGGGTTACGGGGCAATCAGCCCCAGCATTTT; CDR3aa: CASSQDWDRGLRGNQPQHF
v_gene: TRBV6-2/TRBV6-3; d_gene: -; j_gene: TRBJ2-5; abundance: -; CDR3nt: TGTGCCAGCAGTTACGGGCCTAGTCAAGAGACCCAGTACTTC; CDR3aa: CASSYGPSQETQYF
v_gene: TRBV19; d_gene: -; j_gene: TRBJ2-7; abundance: -; CDR3nt: TGTGCTACGAGGTCAGAAGCGACCTACGAGCAGTACTTC; CDR3aa: CATRSEATYEQYF
v_gene: TRBV7-9; d_gene: -; j_gene: TRBJ1-6; abundance: -; CDR3nt: TGTGCCAGCAGCTCCGACGGGCACTCCTCGGCCCTCCACTTT; CDR3aa: CASSSDGHSSALHF
v_gene: TRBV10-3; d_gene: -; j_gene: TRBJ1-5; abundance: -; CDR3nt: TGTGCCATCAGTGAGACAGGGAGCGGCCAGCCCCAGCATTTT; CDR3aa: CAISETGSGQPQHF
v_gene: TRBV29-1; d_gene: TRBD2; j_gene: TRBJ2-3; abundance: -; CDR3nt: TGCAGCGTCGGGGGGACTTTCACAGATACGCAGTATTTT; CDR3aa: CSVGGTFTDTQYF
v_gene: TRBV28; d_gene: -; j_gene: TRBJ1-5; abundance: -; CDR3nt: TGTGCCAGCAGTACCGGGTTCTTGCCCCAGCATTTT; CDR3aa: CASSTGFLPQHF
v_gene: TRBV6-5; d_gene: -; j_gene: TRBJ2-5; abundance: -; CDR3nt: TGTGCCAGCAGTCGCAGGAGAGGGGGGCGCGAGGCCCAGTACTTC; CDR3aa: CASSRRRGGREAQYF
v_gene: TRBV19; d_gene: -; j_gene: TRBJ1-4; abundance: -; CDR3nt: TGTGCCAGTACCCGAGACGGGAACGAAAAACTGTTTTTT; CDR3aa: CASTRDGNEKLFF
v_gene: TRBV27; d_gene: -; j_gene: TRBJ1-1; abundance: -; CDR3nt: TGTGCCAGCACGTTTTTAACTGAAGCTTTCTTT; CDR3aa: CASTFLTEAFF
v_gene: TRBV13; d_gene: TRBD2; j_gene: TRBJ2-5; abundance: -; CDR3nt: TGTGCCAGCAGCCCCCGGGGGGGCAAGACCCAGTACTTC; CDR3aa: CASSPRGGKTQYF
v_gene: TRBV28; d_gene: TRBD1; j_gene: TRBJ1-2; abundance: once; CDR3nt: TGTGCCAGCAGGGGACAGGGGGGACTAAACTATGGCTACACCTTC; CDR3aa: CASRGQGGLNYGYTF
v_gene: TRBV7-9; d_gene: TRBD1; j_gene: TRBJ2-7; abundance: -; CDR3nt: TGTGCCAGCAGCTTATTTCAGGGGGCCAACGAGCAGTACTTC; CDR3aa: CASSLFQGANEQYF
v_gene: TRBV6-5; d_gene: TRBD1; j_gene: TRBJ1-6; abundance: -; CDR3nt: TGTGCCAGCAGTTACAGGGACAGGGATGCTTCACCCCTCCACTTT; CDR3aa: CASSYRDRDASPLHF